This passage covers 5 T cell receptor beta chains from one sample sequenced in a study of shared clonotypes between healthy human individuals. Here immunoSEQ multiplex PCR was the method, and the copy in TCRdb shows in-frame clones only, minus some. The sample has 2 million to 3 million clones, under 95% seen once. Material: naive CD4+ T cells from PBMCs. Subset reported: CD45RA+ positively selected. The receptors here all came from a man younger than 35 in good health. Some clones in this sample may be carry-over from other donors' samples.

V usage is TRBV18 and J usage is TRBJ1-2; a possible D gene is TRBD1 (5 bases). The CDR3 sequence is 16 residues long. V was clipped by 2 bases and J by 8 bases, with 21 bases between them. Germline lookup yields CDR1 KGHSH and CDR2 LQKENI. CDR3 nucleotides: TGTGCCAGCTCACCAAAGGACGGGGGTCCGATCGGCGGCTACACCTTC. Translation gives CASSPKDGGPIGGYTF. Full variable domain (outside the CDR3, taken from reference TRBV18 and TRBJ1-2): NAGVMQNPRHLVRRRGQEARLRCSPMKGHSHVYWYRQLPEEGLKFMVYLQKENIIDESGMPKERFSAEFPKEGPSILRIQQVVRGDSAAYFCASSPKDGGPIGGYTFGSGTRLTVV.

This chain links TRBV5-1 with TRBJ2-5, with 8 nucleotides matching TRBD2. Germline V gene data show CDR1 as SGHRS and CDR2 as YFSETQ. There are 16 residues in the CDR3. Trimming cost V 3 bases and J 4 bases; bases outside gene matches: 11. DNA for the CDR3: TGCGCCAGCAGCTCCGGGCCCAGCGGGGGCCTAGAGACCCAGTACTTC. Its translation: CASSSGPSGGLETQYF. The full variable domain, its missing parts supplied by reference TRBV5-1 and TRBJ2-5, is KAGVTQTPRYLIKTRGQQVTLSCSPISGHRSVSWYQQTPGQGLQFLFEYFSETQRNKGNFPGRFSGRQFSNSRSEMNVSTLELGDSALYLCASSSGPSGGLETQYFGPGTRLLVL.

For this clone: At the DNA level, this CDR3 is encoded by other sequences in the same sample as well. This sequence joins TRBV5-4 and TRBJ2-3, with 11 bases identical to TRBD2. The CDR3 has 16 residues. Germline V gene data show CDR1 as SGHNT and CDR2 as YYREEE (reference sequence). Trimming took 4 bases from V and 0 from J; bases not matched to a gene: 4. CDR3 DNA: TGTGCCAGCAGCATCGGGACTAGCGGTAGCACAGATACGCAGTATTTT. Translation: CASSIGTSGSTDTQYF.

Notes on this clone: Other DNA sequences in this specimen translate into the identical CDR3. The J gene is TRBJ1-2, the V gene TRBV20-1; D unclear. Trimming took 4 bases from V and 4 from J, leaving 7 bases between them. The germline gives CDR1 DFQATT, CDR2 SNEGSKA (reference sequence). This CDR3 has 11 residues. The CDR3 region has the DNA TGCAGTGCTACCCGGGGCTATGGCTACACCTTC. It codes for CSATRGYGYTF.

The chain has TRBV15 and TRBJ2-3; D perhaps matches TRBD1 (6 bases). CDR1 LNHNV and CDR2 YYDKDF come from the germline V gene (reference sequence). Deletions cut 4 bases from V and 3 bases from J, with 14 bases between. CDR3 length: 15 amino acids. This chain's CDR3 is CATSTRQAGTDTQYF. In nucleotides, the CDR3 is TGTGCCACCAGCACAAGACAGGCTGGGACAGATACGCAGTATTTT.